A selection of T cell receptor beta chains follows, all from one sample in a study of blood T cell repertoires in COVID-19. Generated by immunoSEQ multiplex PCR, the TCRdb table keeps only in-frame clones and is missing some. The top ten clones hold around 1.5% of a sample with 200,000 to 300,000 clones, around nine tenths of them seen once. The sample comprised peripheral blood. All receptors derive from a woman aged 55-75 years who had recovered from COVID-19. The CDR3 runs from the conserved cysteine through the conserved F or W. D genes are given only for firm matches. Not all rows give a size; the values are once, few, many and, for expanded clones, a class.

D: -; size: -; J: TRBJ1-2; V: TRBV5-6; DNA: TGTGCCAGCAGCCCCGTGGAGGGGACGACCCGTGGCTACACCTTC; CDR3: CASSPVEGTTRGYTF
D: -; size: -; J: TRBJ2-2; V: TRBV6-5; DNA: TGTGCCAGCAGTCGGACTACGGGCGCCGGGGAGCTGTTTTTT; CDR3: CASSRTTGAGELFF
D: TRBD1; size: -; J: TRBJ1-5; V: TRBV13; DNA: TGTGCCAGCAGCTTGGGGACAGCCAACAATCAGCCCCAGCATTTT; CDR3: CASSLGTANNQPQHF
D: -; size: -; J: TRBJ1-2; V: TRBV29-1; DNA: TGCAGCGTTGGGGGAGGCTATGGCTACACCTTC; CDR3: CSVGGGYGYTF
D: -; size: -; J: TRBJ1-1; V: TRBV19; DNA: TGTGCCAGCCTGAGGCGGGGGCAGAACACTGAAGCTTTCTTT; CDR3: CASLRRGQNTEAFF
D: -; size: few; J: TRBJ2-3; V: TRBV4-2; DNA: TGTGCCAGCAGCCAAGATCAGAACAGGCAGGATACGCAGTATTTT; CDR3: CASSQDQNRQDTQYF
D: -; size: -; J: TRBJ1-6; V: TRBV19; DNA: TGTGCCAGTAGTCCACGAGGTCTCGATAATTCACCCCTCCACTTT; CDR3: CASSPRGLDNSPLHF
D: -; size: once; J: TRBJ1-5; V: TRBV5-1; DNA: TGCGCCAGCAGCCTCGTGGGGGGTGATAAGCCCCAGCATTTT; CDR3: CASSLVGGDKPQHF
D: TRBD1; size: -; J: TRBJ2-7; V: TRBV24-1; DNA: TGTGCCACCAGTGCCACCGGGACAGGGGGCGGCTACGAGCAGTACTTC; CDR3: CATSATGTGGGYEQYF
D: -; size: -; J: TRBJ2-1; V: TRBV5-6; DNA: TGTGCCAGCAGCTTGGAACAGTCCTCCTACAATGAGCAGTTCTTC; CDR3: CASSLEQSSYNEQFF
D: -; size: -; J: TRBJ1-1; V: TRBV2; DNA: TGTGCCAGCATCTATGACACTGAAGCTTTCTTT; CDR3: CASIYDTEAFF
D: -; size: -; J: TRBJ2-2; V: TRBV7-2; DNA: TGTGCCAGCAGCTCGTTAACGGGCAGGGGAGGGACCGGGGAGCTGTTTTTT; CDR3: CASSSLTGRGGTGELFF
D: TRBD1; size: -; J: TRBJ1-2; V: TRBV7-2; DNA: TGTGCCAGCAGCCCTACCACAGGGGCTTTCGGAAACTATGGCTACACCTTC; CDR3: CASSPTTGAFGNYGYTF
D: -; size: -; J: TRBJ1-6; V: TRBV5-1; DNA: TGCGCCAGCAGCTTGGCCGAGAGGTCACCCCTCCACTTT; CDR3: CASSLAERSPLHF
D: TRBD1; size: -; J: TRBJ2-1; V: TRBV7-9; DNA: TGTGCCAGCAGCTCCGGGACAGGGTATAACAATGAGCAGTTCTTC; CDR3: CASSSGTGYNNEQFF
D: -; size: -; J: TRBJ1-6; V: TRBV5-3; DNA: TGTGCCAGAAGCTACTACTCTAACAGGGAGAGTAGTTCACCCCTCCACTTT; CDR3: CARSYYSNRESSSPLHF
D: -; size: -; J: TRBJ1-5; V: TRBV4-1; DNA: TGCGCCAGCAGCCAACTCCCGCCGGGTAGCAGTCAGCCCCAGCATTTT; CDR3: CASSQLPPGSSQPQHF
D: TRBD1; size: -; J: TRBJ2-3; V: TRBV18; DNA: TGTGCCAGCTCACCGAGGGACAGAACTAGCACAGATACGCAGTATTTT; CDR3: CASSPRDRTSTDTQYF
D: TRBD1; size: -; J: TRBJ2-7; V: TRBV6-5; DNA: TGTGCCAGCAGACACGGGACAGGGCGGACCTACGAGCAGTACTTC; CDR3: CASRHGTGRTYEQYF
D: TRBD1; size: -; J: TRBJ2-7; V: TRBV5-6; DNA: TGTGCCAGCAGCCCTAGACAGGGTACCTCCTACGAGCAGTACTTC; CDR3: CASSPRQGTSYEQYF
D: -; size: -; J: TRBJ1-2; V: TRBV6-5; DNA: TGTGCCAGCAGTTACGTCAGGAACTATGGCTACACCTTC; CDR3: CASSYVRNYGYTF
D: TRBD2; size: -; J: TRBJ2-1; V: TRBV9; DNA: TGTGCCAGCAGCGTAGGGACTAGCGGACCGAGGGGGAATGAGCAGTTCTTC; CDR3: CASSVGTSGPRGNEQFF
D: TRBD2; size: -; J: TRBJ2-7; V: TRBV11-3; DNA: TGTGCCAGCAGCCCCGGCGGTAGCGGGGGGTTCTACGAGCAGTACTTC; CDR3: CASSPGGSGGFYEQYF
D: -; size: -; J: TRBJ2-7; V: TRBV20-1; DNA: TGCAGTGCTAGAATAATCTACGAGCAGTACTTC; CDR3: CSARIIYEQYF
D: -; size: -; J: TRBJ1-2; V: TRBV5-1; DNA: TGCGCCAGCAGCCCGGGACACAAAGCCTATGGCTACACCTTC; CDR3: CASSPGHKAYGYTF
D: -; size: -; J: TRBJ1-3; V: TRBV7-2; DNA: TGTGCCAGCAGCTTAGCGTCTGGGCCTGGAAACACCATATATTTT; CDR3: CASSLASGPGNTIYF
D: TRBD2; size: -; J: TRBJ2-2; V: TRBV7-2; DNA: TGTGCCAGCAGCTTTACTAGCGGGGGGATCGGGGAGCTGTTTTTT; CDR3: CASSFTSGGIGELFF
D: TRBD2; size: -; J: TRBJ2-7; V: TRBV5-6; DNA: TGTGCCAGCAGCTTGGGAGGGACTAGCGGGGACGAGCAGTACTTC; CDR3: CASSLGGTSGDEQYF
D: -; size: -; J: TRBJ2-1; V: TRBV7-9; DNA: TGTGCCAGCAGCTTATCAGTCTACAATGAGCAGTTCTTC; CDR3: CASSLSVYNEQFF
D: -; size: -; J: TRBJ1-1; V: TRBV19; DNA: TGTGCCAGTAGGAAACGGACAGCCAGCCTGAACACTGAAGCTTTCTTT; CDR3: CASRKRTASLNTEAFF
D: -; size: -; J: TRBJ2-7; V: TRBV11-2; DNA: TGTGCCAGCAGCCGAGACACAGCCTACGAGCAGTACTTC; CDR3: CASSRDTAYEQYF
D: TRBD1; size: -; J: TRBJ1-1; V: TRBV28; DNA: TGTGCCAGCAGATTTAACAGGGGGCAGGCTTTCTTT; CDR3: CASRFNRGQAFF
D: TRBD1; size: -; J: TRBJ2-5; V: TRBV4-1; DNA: TGCGCCAGCAGCCTTTCACAGGGGTCCGAGACCCAGTACTTC; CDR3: CASSLSQGSETQYF
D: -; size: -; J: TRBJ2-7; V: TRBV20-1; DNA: TGCAGTGCTAGTAAGACAGCCGAGCAGTACTTC; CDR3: CSASKTAEQYF
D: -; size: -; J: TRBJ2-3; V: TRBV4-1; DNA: TGCGCCAGCAGCCAAGCGGGGGTAATATCCACAGATACGCAGTATTTT; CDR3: CASSQAGVISTDTQYF
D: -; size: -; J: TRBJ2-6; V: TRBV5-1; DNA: TGCGCCAGCAGCACAGAGATTCGGCTAGGGGCCAACGTCCTGACTTTC; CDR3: CASSTEIRLGANVLTF
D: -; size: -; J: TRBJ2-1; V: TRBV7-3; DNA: TGTGCCAGCAGCTTAAACAGATACAATGAGCAGTTCTTC; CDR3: CASSLNRYNEQFF
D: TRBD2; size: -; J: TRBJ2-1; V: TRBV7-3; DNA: TGTGCCAGCAGCTTTAGCGGGGGGAGGGATGAGCAGTTCTTC; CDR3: CASSFSGGRDEQFF
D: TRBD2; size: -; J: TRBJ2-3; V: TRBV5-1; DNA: TGCGCCAGCAGCTTGTATAGCGGGGGGTCAGATACGCAGTATTTT; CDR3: CASSLYSGGSDTQYF
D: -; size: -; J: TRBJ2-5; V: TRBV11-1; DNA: TGTGCCAGCAGCTTCGCCCGAGAGCGTGCGGGAAAGACCCAGTACTTC; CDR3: CASSFARERAGKTQYF
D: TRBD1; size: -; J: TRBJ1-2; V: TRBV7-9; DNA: TGTGCCAGCAGCTCTCCCTTCGGACAGGAAGCTAACTATGGCTACACCTTC; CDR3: CASSSPFGQEANYGYTF
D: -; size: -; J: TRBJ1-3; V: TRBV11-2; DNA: TGTGCCAGCAGCTTAGTCTCGGTTCCGACCATATATTTT; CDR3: CASSLVSVPTIYF
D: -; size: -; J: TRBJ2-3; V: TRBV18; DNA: TGTGCCAGCTCGAGGGCAGAACGCACAGATACGCAGTATTTT; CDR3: CASSRAERTDTQYF